The next 22 T cell receptor beta chains were all read from a single sample in a study of early T cells in non-severe SARS-CoV-2 infection. One entry per CDR3 protein, called by TCRdb with MiXCR from the 5' RACE reads. The sample lists 95,000 to 100,000 distinct CDR3 sequences, approximately 11% occurring once. Sample: whole blood. The receptors were sampled from an adult who was a healthcare worker with PCR-confirmed SARS-CoV-2 infection or an uninfected control (not recorded which).

The chain recombines TRBV28 with TRBJ2-5; weak D call: TRBD1 (6 bases). Per the germline V gene, CDR1 is MDHEN and CDR2 is SYDVKM. The CDR3 runs 12 residues. The CDR3 DNA reads as TGTGCGGGCAGGGGAAGGCAAGAGACCCAGTACTTC. Its protein product is CAGRGRQETQYF.

The chain joins TRBV7-3 to TRBJ2-1; D is unresolved. V lost 1 base to trimming and J lost 1 base, with 8 bases between them. The CDR3 spans 15 residues. CDR1 and CDR2 (germline): SGHTA, FQGTGA. CDR3 loop: CASSLISDSYNEQFF. CDR3 coding DNA: TGTGCCAGCAGCTTAATTTCGGATTCCTACAATGAGCAGTTCTTC.

This clonotype has more than one count but fewer than ten. The junction differs from germline at one of its ends, possibly a read error. This rearrangement joins TRBV7-7 to TRBJ2-1, with unresolved D. This CDR3 has 16 residues. Looked up from germline, CDR1 is SSHAT and CDR2 is FNYEAQ (reference sequence). CDR3 DNA sequence: TGTGCTAGCAGCTTTGCAGGACCACAGCCCTACAATGAGCAGTTCTTC. Protein: CASSFAGPQPYNEQFF.

This chain joins TRBV10-3 and TRBJ2-3; D not certain. Germline CDR1 is ENHRY and CDR2 is SYGVKD. The CDR3 extends over 11 amino acids. V was cut by 4 bases and J by 3 bases, with 2 bases left in between. CDR3 bases: TGTGCCATCAGTGCAACAGATACGCAGTATTTT. It is translated as CAISATDTQYF.

V gene TRBV7-9 combines with J gene TRBJ2-3; a possible D gene is TRBD2 (7 bases). V gave up 5 bases and J gave up 4 bases, with 16 bases separating them. This CDR3 is built from 15 residues. Germline CDR1 SEHNR, CDR2 FQNEAQ (reference sequence). CDR3 region: CASSPWGGQADTQYF. Here the CDR3 DNA reads TGTGCCAGCAGCCCATGGGGGGGGCAGGCAGATACGCAGTATTTT.

This clonotype was recorded at least ten times. This sequence joins TRBV3-1 and TRBJ2-1; 8 nucleotides line up with TRBD2. Germline V gene sequence: CDR1 LGHDT, CDR2 YNNKEL (reference sequence). This CDR3 is 17 amino acids long. V was clipped by 1 base and J by 4 bases; unmatched bases: 9. The CDR3 protein is CASSQVAGINSYNEQFF. The DNA of the CDR3 is TGTGCCAGCAGCCAAGTAGCGGGAATTAACTCGTACAATGAGCAGTTCTTC.

This chain joins TRBV7-9 and TRBJ2-5; 8 nucleotides align to TRBD1. The V segment lost 5 bases and the J segment 7 bases; nucleotides outside the gene matches: 9. The CDR3 totals 14 residues. Per the germline V gene, CDR1 is SEHNR and CDR2 is FQNEAQ (reference sequence). CDR3 amino acids: CASSHSTGAMTQYF. CDR3 in DNA: TGTGCCAGCAGCCATTCGACAGGGGCGATGACCCAGTACTTC.

This chain links TRBV19 with TRBJ2-1; possibly TRBD2 for D (6 bases). V lost 1 base to trimming and J lost 2 bases, with 6 bases between them. The V gene's germline CDR1 is LNHDA and CDR2 SQIVND (reference sequence). The CDR3 totals 14 residues. The DNA of the CDR3 is TGTGCCAGTAGTATAGGGGGGGCCTACAATGAGCAGTTCTTC. Amino acid sequence: CASSIGGAYNEQFF.

In this sample, this clonotype turned up many times. The J gene is TRBJ2-1, the V gene TRBV9; D perhaps matches TRBD2 (6 bases). V was pared by 4 bases and J by 0 bases, with 11 bases between. There are 15 residues in the CDR3. CDR1 is SGDLS and CDR2 is YYNGEE in the germline V gene. CDR3 DNA sequence: TGTGCCAGCAGCCCCCGGGGGTACTCCTACAATGAGCAGTTCTTC. Translating it yields CASSPRGYSYNEQFF.

The rearrangement uses TRBV4-2 and TRBJ2-1; 9 bases are a match to TRBD2. V trimming: 2 bases; J trimming: 9 bases; junction bases outside the gene matches: 11. Germline V gene sequence: CDR1 LGHNA, CDR2 YNFKEQ. The CDR3 consists of 16 residues. In nucleotides, the CDR3 is TGTGCCAGCAGCCAACCTAGCGGGGAGGGGAGTGGTGAGCAGTTCTTC. It encodes CASSQPSGEGSGEQFF.

The chain links TRBV5-6 to TRBJ2-7; weak D call: TRBD2 (5 bases). The CDR3 has 15 residues. Germline V gene data show CDR1 as SGHDT and CDR2 as YYEEEE. Trimming stripped 4 bases from V and 4 bases from J, with 18 bases between. The CDR3 DNA reads as TGTGCCAGCAGCGGACGTGCGGGCTCCATTTACGAGCAGTACTTC. It yields the protein CASSGRAGSIYEQYF.

This clonotype was counted at least ten times. The chain joins TRBV28 to TRBJ1-2; D is unresolved. The germline gives CDR1 MDHEN, CDR2 SYDVKM. The CDR3 runs 13 residues. Trimming removed 2 bases at V and 3 bases at J, with 7 bases between. The CDR3 spells CASSLAGYYGYTF. The CDR3 DNA reads TGTGCCAGCAGTTTAGCGGGATACTATGGCTACACCTTC.

In this sample, this clonotype turned up a few times. V and J are TRBV6-5 and TRBJ1-6, with 7 bases matching TRBD1. V lost 6 bases, J lost 6 bases, and 8 bases stayed unmatched. Germline CDR1 is MNHEY and CDR2 is SVGAGI. This CDR3 contains 15 residues. The CDR3 sequence: CASSPSGGTNSPLHF. CDR3 DNA: TGTGCCAGCAGCCCCTCAGGGGGGACTAATTCACCCCTCCACTTT.

This clonotype was detected many times. The rearrangement links TRBV12-3 or TRBV12-4 to TRBJ2-7, with 16 bases aligning to TRBD2. The CDR3 extends over 20 amino acids. V gave up 6 bases and J gave up 4 bases; unmatched junction bases: 18. DNA for the CDR3: TGTGCCAGCAGCACTGTCCCGGGACTAGCGGGAGGGCCTTGGGGGTACGAGCAGTACTTC. As protein: CASSTVPGLAGGPWGYEQYF.

This clonotype occurred a few times. The V gene is TRBV5-1, the J gene TRBJ2-1; perhaps TRBD2 as D (5 bases). This CDR3 is 14 amino acids long. Trimming left V 4 bases short and J 7 bases short, with 15 bases between. Germline V gives CDR1 SGHRS, CDR2 YFSETQ. The DNA for the CDR3 is TGCGCCAGCAGCCCACTAGGGCCGCTGAATGAGCAGTTCTTC. Protein sequence: CASSPLGPLNEQFF.

This clonotype was found many times. The chain joins TRBV9 to TRBJ1-1, with D possibly TRBD1 on 5 matching bases. Trimming removed 0 bases at V and 3 bases at J, with 6 bases between. CDR1 and CDR2 from the germline V gene are SGDLS and YYNGEE. CDR3 length equals 13 residues. In DNA form, the CDR3 reads TGTGCCAGCAGCGTAGTAGGGGACACTGAAGCTTTCTTT. It codes for CASSVVGDTEAFF.

This rearrangement joins TRBV12-3 or TRBV12-4 to TRBJ2-2; D might be TRBD1 or TRBD2, each matching 6 bases. CDR3 length: 17 residues. Between the trimmed V and J ends, which lost 5 bases and 3 bases, there was a span of 19 bases. The CDR3 DNA reads TGTGCCAGCAGTCGGACAGTCCGAGCGGGTGACACCGGGGAGCTGTTTTTT. Translation gives CASSRTVRAGDTGELFF.

This clonotype has at least ten counts. The V gene is TRBV7-2, the J gene TRBJ2-3, with 8 bases fitting TRBD2. The CDR3 extends over 17 amino acids. CDR1 is SGHTA and CDR2 is FQGNSA in the germline V gene. The J segment lost 5 bases and the V segment lost 0 bases, leaving 10 bases of the junction unmatched. CDR3 sequence reads: CASSLAALSRGEDTQYF. CDR3 bases: TGTGCCAGCAGCTTAGCGGCCCTCTCGCGGGGGGAAGATACGCAGTATTTT.

The chain carries TRBV9 and TRBJ1-2, with no clear D. V gave up 2 bases and J gave up 4 bases, with 15 bases separating them. Germline loops: CDR1 SGDLS, CDR2 YYNGEE. This CDR3 has 15 residues. The CDR3 loop is CASSVLAEGGYGYTF. CDR3 DNA sequence: TGTGCCAGCAGCGTCTTAGCCGAGGGCGGCTATGGCTACACCTTC.

The chain joins TRBV20-1 to TRBJ2-6; D is ambiguous. The V gene lost 2 bases and the J gene lost 0 bases, with 8 bases spanning the gap. The CDR3 spans 15 residues. Germline V gives CDR1 DFQATT, CDR2 SNEGSKA (reference sequence). Here the CDR3 reads CSARFLPSGANVLTF. The DNA for the CDR3 is TGCAGTGCTAGATTTCTACCCTCTGGGGCCAACGTCCTGACTTTC.

This clonotype was picked up many times. The chain couples TRBV11-2 to TRBJ1-2; D gene ambiguous. Germline V gives CDR1 SGHAT, CDR2 FQNNGV. CDR3 length: 13 amino acids. Trimming took 5 bases from V and 4 from J, leaving 11 bases between them. The CDR3 spells CASSAGLRYGYTF. CDR3 coding DNA: TGTGCCAGCAGCGCCGGGTTGCGCTATGGCTACACCTTC.

This clonotype was observed a single time. Sequence at one end of the junction differs from germline and may be a read error. V gene TRBV29-1 combines with J gene TRBJ2-4, with D hard to call. In germline, CDR1 is SQVTM, CDR2 ANQGSEA. CDR3 length: 13 amino acids. The CDR3 loop reads CGVEQSAKNIQYF. The CDR3 DNA reads as TGCGGCGTTGAACAGTCCGCCAAAAACATTCAGTACTTC.